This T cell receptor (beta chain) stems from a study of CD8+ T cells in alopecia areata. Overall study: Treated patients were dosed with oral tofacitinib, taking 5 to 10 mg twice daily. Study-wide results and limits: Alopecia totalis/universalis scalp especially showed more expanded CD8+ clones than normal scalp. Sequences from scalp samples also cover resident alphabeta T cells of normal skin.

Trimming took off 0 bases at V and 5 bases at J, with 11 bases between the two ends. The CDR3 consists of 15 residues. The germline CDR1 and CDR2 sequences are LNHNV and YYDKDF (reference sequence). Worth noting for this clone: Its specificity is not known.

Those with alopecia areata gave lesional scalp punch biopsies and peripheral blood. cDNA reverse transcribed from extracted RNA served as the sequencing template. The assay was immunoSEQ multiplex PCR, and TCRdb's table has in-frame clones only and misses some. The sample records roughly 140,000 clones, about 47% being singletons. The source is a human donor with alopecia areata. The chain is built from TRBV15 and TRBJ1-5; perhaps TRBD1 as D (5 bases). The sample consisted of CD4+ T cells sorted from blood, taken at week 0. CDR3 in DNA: TGTGCCACCAGCAGAGAGACGGGGCTGGATCAGCCCCAGCATTTT. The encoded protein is CATSRETGLDQPQHF.